This TCR beta chain comes out of a study of T-cell reconstitution after alpha-beta-depleted transplantation in children. The CDR3 contains 15 residues. The J segment lost 7 bases and the V segment lost 4 bases, leaving 11 bases of the junction unmatched. Germline CDR1 and CDR2: SGDLS and YYNGEE. Preparation of the TCRbeta library was carried out with unique molecular identifiers. Using its own MiXCR run on the PCR reads, TCRdb lists one record per CDR3 protein. Of roughly 400,000 distinct CDR3 sequences listed, approximately 20% are singletons. V usage is TRBV9 and J usage is TRBJ2-7, with 10 bases that match TRBD1. This receptor was obtained from a human donor who donated a stem cell graft to a child with acute myeloid leukemia. The sample here was PBMCs from the stem cell graft donor, taken from the stem cell graft. The CDR3 DNA reads TGTGCCAGCAGCCCACAAGACAGGGGGCAGGTAGAGCAGTACTTC. Encoded protein: CASSPQDRGQVEQYF.